The text below deals with one T cell receptor beta chain. Original processing notes: Amplification of reference gene primers provided the estimated nucleated cell counts. Generated by immunoSEQ multiplex PCR, the TCRdb table keeps only in-frame clones and is missing some. The V and J calls and clone size were taken over from that table, and D and trimming were inferred from the DNA. The data show 95,000 to 100,000 clones, about 90% seen once. The Seattle patients joined while their infection was active and were tracked longitudinally afterward. These data belong to a study of blood T cell repertoires in COVID-19. Study information: Specimens from acute and convalescent COVID-19 originated in the United States, Italy and Spain. From T cells, B-cell-depleted T cells, or PBMCs came the material, which was cDNA or gDNA.

V shed 4 bases and J shed 5 bases, with 16 bases lying between them. The germline V gene has CDR1 SGHRS and CDR2 YFSETQ. This CDR3 comprises 16 residues. V is TRBV5-1 and J is TRBJ1-6; D is possibly TRBD1 (6 bases). This clonotype originated in a human donor with COVID-19, enrolled during active disease. The donor label of this sample is uncertain. The source material was peripheral blood. The CDR3 DNA reads as TGCGCCAGCAGCCCCGGCGGGGGGCAGAATAATTCACCCCTCCACTTT. Translating it yields CASSPGGGQNNSPLHF.